Described below is a single T cell receptor beta chain sequence and its context. The sample is drawn from a study of OX40 agonist ivuxolimab in advanced cancers. The method was immunoSEQ multiplex PCR; TCRdb's version includes in-frame clones alone and lacks a portion of them. The sample carries roughly 110,000 clones, 75% to 95% recorded once. Between the trimmed V and J ends, which lost 2 bases and 7 bases, there was a span of 9 bases. This CDR3 is built from 14 residues. The germline V gene encodes CDR1 SGHTA and CDR2 FQGNSA. The source material was CD4+ or CD8+ T cells sorted from blood, sampled in a trial of the OX40 agonist ivuxolimab. V is TRBV7-2 and J is TRBJ1-6, with D hard to call. The receptor comes from an adult with an advanced solid tumor such as melanoma, head and neck, liver or kidney cancer. The CDR3 sequence is CASSLIGLNSPLHF. CDR3 in DNA: TGTGCCAGCAGCTTAATCGGATTGAATTCACCCCTCCACTTT.